The next 22 T cell receptor beta chains were all read from a single sample in a study of lymphopenia after photon versus proton radiotherapy. Assay: immunoSEQ multiplex PCR; the TCRdb copy retains only in-frame clones and omits some. The table shows around 150,000 clones, with about 88% occurring only once. The specimen comprised peripheral blood, sampled from a patient treated with photon-based radiotherapy. The receptors originated from a man aged 50-60 years with gastric cancer.

This clone was detected only once. J is TRBJ2-1 and V is TRBV9, with TRBD2 as a possible D gene (5 bases). Germline V gene sequence: CDR1 SGDLS, CDR2 YYNGEE. This CDR3 has 15 amino acids. Trimming removed 0 bases from V and 2 bases from J, with 9 bases in between. The DNA for the CDR3 is TGTGCCAGCAGCGTAGCGGGAACTGCCTACAATGAGCAGTTCTTC. Translating gives CASSVAGTAYNEQFF.

V usage is TRBV5-1 and J usage is TRBJ2-7; possibly TRBD2 for D (7 bases). Trimming pared 4 bases from V and 8 bases from J, leaving 13 bases between. The germline CDR1 and CDR2 sequences are SGHRS and YFSETQ. CDR3 length: 12 amino acids. The CDR3, as DNA: TGCGCCAGCAGCACGGAGGGGGGGCAGCAGTACTTC. This codes for CASSTEGGQQYF.

J is TRBJ1-5 and V is TRBV2, with 7 bases that match TRBD1. CDR3 length: 15 amino acids. J lost 7 bases, V lost 6 bases, and 12 bases had no gene match. Germline CDR1 reads SNHLY; CDR2 reads FYNNEI. CDR3: CASRPGTEMGQPQHF. DNA of the CDR3: TGTGCCAGCAGACCCGGGACAGAGATGGGGCAGCCCCAGCATTTT.

The rearrangement joins TRBV28 to TRBJ2-7; D is possibly TRBD1 (5 bases). V was cut by 1 base and J by 2 bases, with 24 bases left in between. The CDR3 has 19 amino acids. Germline CDR1 reads MDHEN; CDR2 reads SYDVKM. The CDR3 reads CASSLSLELGLTDTYEQYF. The CDR3 DNA reads TGTGCCAGCAGTTTATCGCTCGAGTTGGGTCTCACGGACACCTACGAGCAGTACTTC.

The CDR3 bases are TGTGCCAGCAGCTCGACAGGGGGCTATGGCTACACCTTC. Encoded protein: CASSSTGGYGYTF. This chain uses TRBV11-2 with TRBJ1-2, with 9 bases matching TRBD1. This CDR3 spans 13 amino acids. Germline CDR1 and CDR2: SGHAT and FQNNGV. Losses at the gene ends were 4 bases for V and 4 bases for J; bases not matched to a gene: 1.

The chain has TRBV7-8 and TRBJ2-5; D is perhaps TRBD1 or TRBD2 (5 bases each). Germline V lookup: CDR1 SGHVS, CDR2 FQNEAQ. V was trimmed by 8 bases and J by 1 base, leaving 11 bases between them. The CDR3 is 13 residues long. This CDR3 is CASGAGSQETQYF. CDR3 DNA: TGTGCCAGCGGGGCGGGTTCCCAAGAGACCCAGTACTTC.

J is TRBJ1-2 and V is TRBV19, with 8 bases that match TRBD1. This CDR3 is 14 amino acids long. CDR1 LNHDA and CDR2 SQIVND come from the germline V gene (reference sequence). V lost 3 bases and J lost 3; bases outside the gene matches: 3. This CDR3 is CASSISTGDYGYTF. CDR3 coding DNA: TGTGCCAGTAGTATTTCGACAGGGGACTATGGCTACACCTTC.

The rearrangement joins TRBV11-2 to TRBJ1-3; no clear D. The CDR3 consists of 16 residues. The V gene lost 1 base and the J gene lost 3 bases, with 13 bases spanning the gap. Germline loops: CDR1 SGHAT, CDR2 FQNNGV. The CDR3 here is CASSLVRSGNGNTIYF. The CDR3 nucleotides read TGTGCCAGCAGCTTAGTTCGGAGCGGCAATGGAAACACCATATATTTT.

The V call is TRBV11-2, the J call TRBJ2-2; D possibly matches TRBD1 or TRBD2 (6 bases each). CDR3 size: 13 residues. Trimming cost V 6 bases and J 6 bases, with 11 bases left between them. In germline, CDR1 is SGHAT, CDR2 FQNNGV. CDR3 protein: CASRGGQAGELFF. The CDR3 DNA is TGTGCCAGCAGAGGGGGGCAGGCCGGGGAGCTGTTTTTT. Full variable domain (outside the CDR3, taken from reference TRBV11-2 and TRBJ2-2): EAGVAQSPRYKIIEKRQSVAFWCNPISGHATLYWYQQILGQGPKLLIQFQNNGVVDDSQLPKDRFSAERLKGVDSTLKIQPAKLEDSAVYLCASRGGQAGELFFGEGSRLTVL.

The rearrangement links TRBV6-1 to TRBJ1-1; a weak D match, TRBD1 (5 bases). The germline CDR1 and CDR2 sequences are MNHNS and SASEGT. There are 14 residues in the CDR3. V lost 2 bases and J 4 bases, leaving 11 bases between the germline ends. CDR3 DNA sequence: TGTGCCAGCAGTGAACCAGGGAGGCGCACTGAAGCTTTCTTT. Translating it yields CASSEPGRRTEAFF.

The V and J genes are TRBV10-1 and TRBJ1-1; D perhaps matches TRBD1 (5 bases). V lost 6 bases and J 4 bases, leaving 15 bases between the germline ends. The CDR3 contains 14 residues. The germline CDR1 and CDR2 sequences are WNHNN and SYGVQD (reference sequence). CDR3 bases: TGCGCCAGCAGCCCAAGATATGACAGCACTGAAGCTTTCTTT. This sequence encodes CASSPRYDSTEAFF.

This clone has just one count. The chain carries TRBV5-1 and TRBJ2-5; 10 nucleotides match TRBD2. V was clipped by 3 bases and J by 2 bases; unmatched bases: 4. The CDR3 spans 15 residues. Germline assignment: CDR1 SGHRS and CDR2 YFSETQ. CDR3 sequence reads: CASSWGAGGQETQYF. CDR3 DNA: TGCGCCAGCAGCTGGGGAGCGGGAGGGCAAGAGACCCAGTACTTC.

This clone showed up just once. The rearrangement links TRBV30 to TRBJ2-6; D may be TRBD1 (5 bases). This CDR3 spans 15 amino acids. V shed 1 base and J shed 0 bases, with 7 bases lying between them. Germline CDR1 reads GTSNPN; CDR2 reads SVGIG (reference sequence). The CDR3 here is CAWSGGFSGANVLTF. CDR3 bases: TGTGCCTGGAGTGGGGGCTTCTCTGGGGCCAACGTCCTGACTTTC.

The genes are TRBV27 and TRBJ2-7, with 7 bases lining up with TRBD2. The CDR3 has 16 residues. Germline V gene data show CDR1 as MNHEY and CDR2 as SMNVEV (reference sequence). V shed 0 bases, J shed 4 bases, and the junction held 9 bases outside the gene matches. In nucleotides, the CDR3 is TGTGCCAGCAGTTTATCCCGACTAGCTGAAGATTACGAGCAGTACTTC. Translation gives CASSLSRLAEDYEQYF.

The chain combines TRBV18 with TRBJ2-3; 13 nucleotides agree with TRBD2. Germline values: CDR1 KGHSH, CDR2 LQKENI. This CDR3 is built from 16 residues. The V gene end was trimmed by 4 bases and the J gene end by 0 bases; junction bases not matched to a gene: 1. The CDR3 bases are TGTGCCAGCTCACAGGGACTAGCGGGAAGCACAGATACGCAGTATTTT. Translating it yields CASSQGLAGSTDTQYF.

CDR3 sequence (DNA): TGTGCCAGCAGCGTACACACAGGGAGCACAGATACGCAGTATTTT. Translating gives CASSVHTGSTDTQYF. This sequence joins TRBV7-9 and TRBJ2-3, with D tentatively TRBD1 (6 bases). Trimming left V 5 bases short and J 0 bases short, with 12 bases between. Germline V gives CDR1 SEHNR, CDR2 FQNEAQ (reference sequence). The CDR3 length is 15 residues.

The genes are TRBV6-1 and TRBJ2-7, with D possibly being TRBD1 (6 bases). Germline V gene data show CDR1 as MNHNS and CDR2 as SASEGT. The V end lost 3 bases, the J end lost 1 base, and 16 bases lay between the germline ends. The length of the CDR3 is 16 residues. CDR3 sequence: CASSDRQARGSYEQYF. CDR3 bases: TGTGCCAGCAGTGATAGACAGGCCAGGGGTTCCTACGAGCAGTACTTC.

The sample holds one count of this clone. The J gene is TRBJ1-5, the V gene TRBV9; D not resolved. Germline V CDR1 and CDR2: SGDLS, YYNGEE. The CDR3 runs 17 residues. The V end was cut by 5 bases, the J end by 4 bases, with 22 bases between. CDR3 nucleotides: TGTGCCAGCAGTCGTAGGGCGACAAGCCGAGTTAATCAGCCCCAGCATTTT. Its translation: CASSRRATSRVNQPQHF.

The genes are TRBV7-9 and TRBJ1-5; possibly TRBD1 for D (5 bases). Trimming removed 1 base at V and 0 bases at J, with 7 bases between. Germline CDR1 and CDR2: SEHNR and FQNEAQ (reference sequence). This CDR3 contains 15 residues. The CDR3 sequence is CASSLGQGSNQPQHF. In DNA form, the CDR3 reads TGTGCCAGCAGCTTAGGGCAGGGTAGCAATCAGCCCCAGCATTTT.

The chain links TRBV19 to TRBJ1-2; 8 bases fit TRBD1. Per germline, CDR1 LNHDA and CDR2 SQIVND (reference sequence). After removal of 5 bases from V and 3 bases from J, the junction contained 14 bases not matched to a gene. This CDR3 region has 17 residues. CDR3 coding DNA: TGTGCCAGTAGTCCTCGAGGACAGGGATCAGCGGACTATGGCTACACCTTC. This encodes CASSPRGQGSADYGYTF.

The chain couples TRBV2 to TRBJ1-2; D unclear. The CDR3 is 15 residues long. V was shortened by 4 bases and J by 0 bases, with 12 bases between the two germline ends. CDR1 and CDR2 (germline): SNHLY, FYNNEI. The CDR3 DNA sequence: TGTGCCAGCAGTGCAACGGGAAACACTAACTATGGCTACACCTTC. Translated, it gives CASSATGNTNYGYTF.

The chain has TRBV11-2 and TRBJ2-3, with D possibly matching TRBD1 (6 bases). V was trimmed by 4 bases and J by 5 bases, leaving 16 bases between them. Germline CDR1 reads SGHAT; CDR2 reads FQNNGV. CDR3 length: 15 amino acids. The CDR3 region has the DNA TGTGCCAGCAGCTGGCGACAGGCACATGAAGATACGCAGTATTTT. Amino acids: CASSWRQAHEDTQYF.